This T cell receptor beta chain was identified in a study of CD8 T cells in ankylosing spondylitis. The authors made TCR beta libraries by quantitative 5'-RACE with molecular barcodes. One entry per CDR3 protein results from TCRdb running MiXCR on the 5' RACE reads. The sample has 220,000 or so distinct CDR3 sequences, approximately 10% seen once. Germline V gives CDR1 SGHRS, CDR2 YFSETQ. CDR3 size: 16 residues. J was trimmed by 3 bases and V by 0 bases; bases with no gene match: 4. Overall study results and limits: Clones linked to disease were reported to show significant enrichment in matched ankylosing spondylitis synovial fluid. Those disease-linked clones were CD8+; they were also relatively rare in peripheral blood. Earlier literature documents some of the motif variants in reactive arthritis synovial fluid and blood.

This clonotype was counted only a few times. Its antigen is still unknown. The sequenced sample was blood, either unsorted or a sorted T cell fraction (not recorded which). The receptor's source is a male donor with ankylosing spondylitis or in good health (not recorded which). V gene TRBV5-1 combines with J gene TRBJ2-3, with 10 bases identical to TRBD2. CDR3 protein: CASSLEVAGGTDTQYF. Written as DNA, the CDR3 is TGCGCCAGCAGCTTGGAAGTAGCGGGGGGAACAGATACGCAGTATTTT.